Listed here are 8 T cell receptor beta chains from one sample, sequenced in a study of blood T cell repertoires in COVID-19. Measured with immunoSEQ multiplex PCR; TCRdb has only the in-frame clones, and not every one. Here the sample spans around 300,000 clones, about 82% being singletons. The sample was peripheral blood. These receptor sequences come from a human donor in a cohort sampled during active COVID-19.

This rearrangement joins TRBV27 to TRBJ2-1; 9 bases align to TRBD2. The trim removed 9 bases at V and 0 bases at J, leaving 6 bases unmatched. The CDR3 is 15 amino acids. Germline CDR1 and CDR2: MNHEY and SMNVEV (reference sequence). CDR3 sequence: CASSSGGRSYNEQFF. The CDR3 nucleotides are TGTGCCAGTTCCAGCGGGGGGCGCTCCTACAATGAGCAGTTCTTC.

V usage is TRBV19 and J usage is TRBJ2-2; D perhaps matches TRBD1 (6 bases). Looked up from germline, CDR1 is LNHDA and CDR2 is SQIVND (reference sequence). This CDR3 is built from 15 residues. Trimming took 7 bases from V and 9 from J, leaving 21 bases between them. CDR3 loop: CASTLTGLGARELFF. In nucleotides, the CDR3 is TGTGCCAGTACACTCACAGGTTTGGGGGCCCGGGAGCTGTTTTTT.

Here the CDR3 reads CSALSGGQYF. The CDR3 DNA reads TGCAGTGCTCTATCCGGTGGGCAGTATTTT. V and J are TRBV20-1 and TRBJ2-3; D unresolved. The CDR3 contains 10 residues. Germline CDR1 and CDR2: DFQATT and SNEGSKA (reference sequence). The V end was cut by 5 bases, the J end by 11 bases, with 11 bases between.

The chain combines TRBV10-1 with TRBJ1-3; unclear D gene. The CDR3 spans 17 residues. With 3 bases removed from V and 0 bases from J, the gap between germline ends came to 15 bases. The germline CDR1 and CDR2 sequences are WNHNN and SYGVQD (reference sequence). CDR3: CASSDLDGSFSGNTIYF. DNA of the CDR3: TGCGCCAGCAGTGATTTGGACGGGAGTTTCTCTGGAAACACCATATATTTT.

The chain employs TRBV3-1 (or the pseudogene TRBV3-2) and TRBJ1-3; D is possibly TRBD1 (6 bases). This CDR3 spans 17 amino acids. Germline V gene sequence: CDR1 LGHDT, CDR2 YNNKEL (reference sequence). The V and J ends lost 1 base and 0 bases respectively, with 13 bases between them. The CDR3 DNA is TGTGCCAGCAGCCAAGTCGGCACAGGGCCCTCTGGAAACACCATATATTTT. Protein: CASSQVGTGPSGNTIYF.

V usage is TRBV5-1 and J usage is TRBJ2-1; D may be TRBD1 (6 bases). CDR3 length: 16 amino acids. V was clipped by 1 base and J by 9 bases, with 20 bases between them. Germline assignment: CDR1 SGHRS and CDR2 YFSETQ. The CDR3 DNA reads TGCGCCAGCAGCTTGTGGGAACCGGGGACAACTAGTGAGCAGTTCTTC. It specifies CASSLWEPGTTSEQFF.

The rearrangement joins TRBV6-1 to TRBJ1-6, with D unclear. This CDR3 has 15 amino acids. The ends were cut back, 3 bases at V and 9 bases at J, with 15 bases in the middle. In germline, CDR1 is MNHNS, CDR2 SASEGT. The CDR3 nucleotides read TGTGCCAGCAGTGATGCCGGGATCGCGGCTTCACCCCTCCACTTT. Protein product: CASSDAGIAASPLHF.

CDR3 residues: CASSQDKATGVTKDNSPLHF. The CDR3 DNA follows: TGCGCCAGCAGCCAGGACAAGGCGACAGGGGTGACAAAGGATAATTCACCCCTCCACTTT. The J gene is TRBJ1-6, the V gene TRBV4-1; TRBD1 aligns across 8 bases. J gave up 5 bases and V 3 bases, and 18 bases lay outside the gene matches. The CDR3 loop spans 20 amino acids. The germline gives CDR1 MGHRA, CDR2 YSYEKL.